Listed below are T cell receptor beta chains from one sample, sequenced in a study of T-cell reconstitution after alpha-beta-depleted transplantation in children. Via MiXCR, TCRdb re-called the PCR reads, giving one row per CDR3 protein. Of roughly 500,000 distinct CDR3 sequences in the sample, approximately 20% were seen once. The sequenced sample was PBMCs from the stem cell graft donor, obtained from the stem cell graft. These receptor sequences come from a human donor who donated a stem cell graft to a child with acute lymphoblastic leukemia. CDR3s include the opening cysteine and the closing phenylalanine or tryptophan. The D gene is left open where the match is weak. A clone size is listed for some rows: how often the clone was seen (once, few, many), or a class if it is expanded.

J	V	size	D	DNA	CDR3
TRBJ2-5	TRBV15	few	-	TGTGCCACCGGAGGATGGGGAAGGGAGACCCAGTACTTC	CATGGWGRETQYF
TRBJ2-7	TRBV5-1	-	-	TGCGCCAGCAGCTTGGAAATTGGCGGTGGCTACGAGCAGTACTTC	CASSLEIGGGYEQYF
TRBJ1-1	TRBV6-5	-	-	TGTGCCAGCAGTTATCTTGCCGGGGGAATCACTGAAGCTTTCTTT	CASSYLAGGITEAFF
TRBJ2-1	TRBV5-1	-	TRBD2	TGCGCCAGCAGCTTGGGTCTAGCGGGAAGCCACAGGTGGAATGAGCAGTTCTTC	CASSLGLAGSHRWNEQFF
TRBJ1-5	TRBV5-1	-	-	TGCGCCAGCAGCTTCGGTACGGGGGAGCCCCAGCATTTT	CASSFGTGEPQHF
TRBJ2-4	TRBV20-1	-	-	TGCAGTGCTAGATCGGTGGAGGGTGAGGAGGCCAAAAACATTCAGTACTTC	CSARSVEGEEAKNIQYF
TRBJ2-2	TRBV6-5	-	-	TGTGCCAGCAGTTCTGACTCTCCCTCGAACACCGGGGAGCTGTTTTTT	CASSSDSPSNTGELFF
TRBJ1-2	TRBV12-3/TRBV12-4	-	TRBD1	TGTGCCAGCAGTTTAATGTTCGGCAGGGGGCATGGCTACACCTTC	CASSLMFGRGHGYTF
TRBJ2-2	TRBV5-5	-	-	TGTGCCAGCAGCTCTTTAGTAGCGTCGGCCGGGGAGCTGTTTTTT	CASSSLVASAGELFF
TRBJ2-1	TRBV6-1	-	TRBD2	TGTGCCACCTCGGGACTAGCGGGAAACGGCGAGCAGTTCTTC	CATSGLAGNGEQFF
TRBJ2-6	TRBV7-9	-	-	TGTGCCAGCAGCTTAGTAGGTTCTAACCCCTCTGGGGCCAACGTCCTGACTTTC	CASSLVGSNPSGANVLTF
TRBJ1-2	TRBV18	-	-	TGTGCCAGCTCACCAAATGAAGGGACGGGGATCTATGGCTACACCTTC	CASSPNEGTGIYGYTF
TRBJ1-5	TRBV20-1	-	-	TGCAGTGCTAGAGATCGTCCAGGGGTGGGTCAGCCCCAGCATTTT	CSARDRPGVGQPQHF
TRBJ1-4	TRBV12-3/TRBV12-4	-	-	TGTGCCAGCAGTTTAGGGGGTGTCTGGCGTGAAAAACTGTTTTTT	CASSLGGVWREKLFF
TRBJ2-1	TRBV20-1	-	TRBD1	TGCAGTGCTACCCTGGACAGGGGGCCCTACAATGAGCAGTTCTTC	CSATLDRGPYNEQFF
TRBJ2-3	TRBV9	-	-	TGTGCCAGCAGTGCGCGGGACCCCCATCATACGCAGTATTTT	CASSARDPHHTQYF
TRBJ2-7	TRBV4-2	-	-	TGTGCCAGCAGCCAGCCCCCGGGACACATATCCTACGAGCAGTACTTC	CASSQPPGHISYEQYF
TRBJ2-7	TRBV20-1	-	TRBD1	TGCAGTGCAACCGGGGGACAGGGGAACACTGCGTACTTC	CSATGGQGNTAYF
TRBJ1-1	TRBV29-1	few	-	TGCAGCGTTGAAGGGGGGGCGGACACTGAAGCTTTCTTT	CSVEGGADTEAFF
TRBJ1-1	TRBV12-3/TRBV12-4	-	-	TGTGCCAGCAGTTTTAGGAATAGACGCCGGAACACTGAAGCTTTCTTT	CASSFRNRRRNTEAFF
TRBJ2-2	TRBV19	once	-	TGTGCCAGTAGTCGTTTGGGACCAACTGGGACCGGGGAGCTGTTTTTT	CASSRLGPTGTGELFF
TRBJ2-7	TRBV29-1	few	TRBD1	TGCAGCGCCACAGGGGATTCCTACGAGCAGTACTTC	CSATGDSYEQYF
TRBJ1-4	TRBV29-1	-	TRBD1	TGCAGCGTTGAGGGACAGGGCGAACTGTTTTTT	CSVEGQGELFF
TRBJ2-1	TRBV7-3	few	TRBD2	TGTGCCAGCAGCCTGACTAGCGGGGGTAATGAGCAGTTCTTC	CASSLTSGGNEQFF
TRBJ2-7	TRBV14	few	-	TGTGCCAGCAGCCCAAATCGGGATTCCTACGAGCAGTACTTC	CASSPNRDSYEQYF
TRBJ2-2	TRBV3-1	few	TRBD2	TGTGCCAGCAGCCCCCAGACGAGCGGGGGACTTGTAACCGGGGAGCTGTTTTTT	CASSPQTSGGLVTGELFF
TRBJ1-5	TRBV6-5	-	TRBD1	TGTGCCAGCAGTTACCCGGGACAGAATAGCAATCAGCCCCAGCATTTT	CASSYPGQNSNQPQHF
TRBJ2-1	TRBV10-1	-	-	TGCGCCAGCAGTGAGATAAGCAGCAGCAGTGAGCAGTTCTTC	CASSEISSSSEQFF
TRBJ1-1	TRBV12-3/TRBV12-4	few	TRBD1	TGTGCCAGCAGTTTTGGTTATAAGGGACAGGGGGCCCGAACATATGAAGCTTTCTTT	CASSFGYKGQGARTYEAFF
TRBJ2-7	TRBV24-1	few	-	TGTGCCACCAGTGATGCCTACGAGCAGTACTTC	CATSDAYEQYF
TRBJ1-1	TRBV24-1	-	TRBD1	TGTGCCACCATGGGGGCTCCGGGACAGGGGGCAACTGAAGCTTTCTTT	CATMGAPGQGATEAFF
TRBJ2-7	TRBV15	-	-	TGTGCCACCAAAGGGGGGCCGGTCAGCTACGAGCAGTACTTC	CATKGGPVSYEQYF